The entry below describes one T cell receptor beta chain. J gave up 2 bases and V 4 bases, and 6 bases lay outside the gene matches. This CDR3 is 15 amino acids long. Germline CDR1 and CDR2: KGHSH and LQKENI. Original processing methods: Using reference gene primer amplification, nucleated cell counts were estimated. Using immunoSEQ multiplex PCR, the repertoire was profiled, and TCRdb retains in-frame clones only, with some absent. Clone size and the V and J calls come from that table; the DNA yielded D and trimming. The repertoire holds around 77,000 clones, roughly 82% seen once, with 28% in the top ten. This sample stems from a study of blood T cell repertoires in COVID-19. Study-wide background: Researchers got acute and convalescent COVID-19 samples from the United States, Italy and Spain. PBMCs, B-cell-depleted T cells, or T cells provided the cDNA or gDNA that made up the material.

Sequencing was done on a sample of peripheral blood. The gene calls are TRBV18 and TRBJ2-7; 9 positions match TRBD2. This clonotype was obtained from an elderly woman with active or convalescent COVID-19. In nucleotides, the CDR3 is TGTGCCAGCTCACGCGAAGCGGGGGGTGCCTACGAGCAGTACTTC. Amino acids: CASSREAGGAYEQYF.